This T cell receptor beta chain was retrieved from a study of shared clonotypes between healthy human individuals (dated by TCRdb to the early 2020s). Context from the whole study: Two women and a few men aged 18 to 49 years were included in the cohort. For each donor, three plates each were used for CD4 naive and CD4 memory, two plates were used for CD8 naive, and one plate was used for CD8 memory. To estimate repertoire size and how much clonotype sharing occurs between individuals, the study deeply sequenced the blood TCR repertoires of several healthy adults. To increase sequencing depth and limit assay-specific biases, TCR repertoire library preparation and sequencing were carried out by different laboratories using diverse techniques. Per donor, leukapheresis produced somewhere between about 0.94 and 9 billion PBMCs. Overall study results and their limits: Naive subsets generally had larger estimated clonotype richness than memory subsets did. Rarefaction of sorted-subset datasets indicated incomplete sequencing despite the large sequencing depth. Roughly 5.2% of naive CD4, 3.5% of naive CD8, 2.3% of memory CD4, and 0.35% to 0.4% of memory CD8 clonotypes were shared across several donors. Based on pairwise subsampling, the degree of clonotype sharing among donors was expected to be affected by sequencing depth. Compared with non-shared clonotypes, clonotypes shared by all four sorted-subset donors had higher generation probabilities. The genetic and exposure-history diversity represented was limited by the small number of donors. Sampling was restricted to blood, and TCR repertoires in tissue are likely to differ from TCR repertoires in blood.

The CDR3 holds 14 amino acids from the cysteine to the phenylalanine. The retained sequence is limited to the CDR3, 42 bases, with the frame set at the first base. From a lookup of the germline V gene, CDR1 and CDR2 are SNHLY and FYNNEI. The V end gives up 10 bases and the J end 8 bases, leaving 13 bases in the junction not matched to a gene. Regarding this clone: What antigen it recognizes has not been identified. No quality values exist for individual bases; no much larger clone is one base distant.

Using the deep immunoSEQ assay, TCR CDR3 regions were amplified from genomic DNA by multiplex PCR. For each cell subset, the extracted genomic DNA was distributed evenly across all wells of several immunoSEQ 96-well plates, and each plate served as one replicate. For sorted subsets, each replicate PCR was loaded with roughly 0.2 ug genomic DNA, equivalent to roughly 30,000 T cell genomes. The purified libraries were quantified using a Qubit 3.0 fluorometer, sized with a Bioanalyzer 2100, and then quantified again using the KAPA Library Quantification kit. A separate single-read 150-cycle Illumina NextSeq 550 flow cell was used to sequence each immunoSEQ 96-well plate. Turning to the authors' computational methods: Because only junctional sequences without quality scores were contained in the immunoSEQ output, filtering matching that applied to full-length reads could not be performed. To assign V/J genes and CDR3, sequences were annotated using PyIR, a Python wrapper for IgBLAST v1.9, with IMGT germline references. Reads were filtered out if the reads had weak V/J assignments (E-value above 1e-6), no CDR3, stop codons, out-of-frame junctions, or ambiguous translated residues. V3J clonotypes were defined by identical inferred V gene, J gene, and CDR3 amino acid sequence. The percentage overlap between two repertoires was calculated by dividing the number of shared unique clonotypes by the size of the smaller repertoire. RTK rarefaction, the Chao1 estimator, and Recon v2.1 estimates of unobserved clonotypes were used to assess repertoire richness. OLGA was used to compute generation probabilities for all TCRbeta clonotypes that the gDNA method yielded from a few donors. Drawn from immuneACCESS, this table holds only the in-frame rearrangements with V and J called that TCRdb kept. Clones are partly lost; checked studies trace under half to an unresolved V gene and leave the rest unexplained. The V and J calls and clone size are taken from that table; D and trimming were inferred from the DNA. A total of about 1,500,000 clones appear in this sample, 96% of them only once. Roughly 1.2% of the sample is in the top ten clones.

The donors were healthy, HIV-negative adults who had no recently reported acute infections or vaccinations. All donors were Caucasian adults living in Nashville, Tennessee, USA. CD4+ T cells were enriched by magnetic negative selection; naive cells were then positively selected on CD45RA, and the negative fraction formed the memory subset. Blood was obtained by leukapheresis, after which PBMCs were separated by Ficoll-Histopaque density gradient centrifugation and cryopreserved in liquid nitrogen vapor phase. Analytical flow cytometry was used to check the purity and quantity of every magnetically sorted T cell population. From each sorted fraction, genomic DNA was isolated and quantified by UV absorbance on a Nanodrop 2000c.

The sequenced material came from naive CD4+ T cells sorted from blood. What the cell subset or site label conveys for this sample: CD45RA+ positively selected. This sequence uses TRBV2 and TRBJ1-4, with 7 bases matching TRBD1. This TCR derives from a man in his thirties or forties in good health. The sequenced DNA: TGTGCCACCCAGGGAACCGGGACAGTCGAAAAACTGTTTTTT. This is translated as CATQGTGTVEKLFF.